Listed below are T cell receptor beta chains from one sample, sequenced in a study of blood T cells in healthy people across ages. TCRdb reprocessed the 5' RACE reads with MiXCR, giving one entry per CDR3 protein. The sample gives 650,000 to 900,000 distinct CDR3 sequences, around 62% of which show up once; roughly 25% is in the top ten. Sample: blood. These receptors all come from a man in his thirties or forties in good health. Both conserved end residues are part of each CDR3. A D gene is named only where the DNA matches it firmly. The size of a clone is reported for some rows only, either as once, few or many, or as a class for expanded clones.

v_gene	j_gene	d_gene	abundance	CDR3aa	CDR3nt
TRBV9	TRBJ1-5	TRBD1	-	CASSVGTGGEQPQHF	TGTGCCAGCAGCGTAGGGACAGGGGGCGAGCAGCCCCAGCATTTT
TRBV4-1	TRBJ1-2	-	many	CASSQDNSPDYGYTF	TGCGCCAGCAGCCAAGATAACAGTCCGGACTATGGCTACACCTTC
TRBV6-2/TRBV6-3	TRBJ2-5	-	-	CASSPDHYPETQYF	TGTGCCAGCAGCCCAGACCATTACCCGGAGACCCAGTACTTC
TRBV5-1	TRBJ2-7	TRBD1	once	CASQLWSGTGTYEQYF	TGCGCCAGCCAACTTTGGTCCGGGACAGGGACCTACGAGCAGTACTTC
TRBV19	TRBJ2-1	-	-	CASEGDNSYNEQFF	TGTGCCAGCGAAGGGGACAACTCCTACAATGAGCAGTTCTTC
TRBV7-2	TRBJ2-5	TRBD1	-	CASSQTGVQETQYF	TGTGCCAGCAGCCAAACAGGGGTCCAAGAGACCCAGTACTTC
TRBV14	TRBJ1-2	-	-	CASSQEEGNYGYTF	TGTGCCAGCAGCCAAGAGGAGGGCAACTATGGCTACACCTTC
TRBV10-3	TRBJ2-5	-	few	CAISDVETQYF	TGTGCCATCAGTGATGTTGAGACCCAGTACTTC
TRBV5-1	TRBJ1-5	-	-	CASSVLPHQPQHF	TGCGCCAGCAGCGTCCTTCCGCATCAGCCCCAGCATTTT
TRBV24-1	TRBJ1-2	-	-	CATSDAYGPNYGYTF	TGTGCCACCAGTGATGCCTACGGGCCTAACTATGGCTACACCTTC
TRBV12-3/TRBV12-4	TRBJ2-6	-	-	CASTPGRGIISGANVLTF	TGTGCCAGCACCCCTGGACGGGGGATCATCTCTGGGGCCAACGTCCTGACTTTC
TRBV2	TRBJ2-3	TRBD2	many	CASNPLAGGGDTQYF	TGTGCCAGCAACCCACTAGCGGGGGGCGGAGATACGCAGTATTTT
TRBV3-1	TRBJ2-1	-	once	CASSQHDMSSYNEQFF	TGTGCCAGCAGCCAGCATGACATGAGCTCCTACAATGAGCAGTTCTTC
TRBV27	TRBJ2-1	TRBD1	-	CASSPYGQVQNEQFF	TGTGCCAGCAGTCCCTACGGACAGGTTCAAAATGAGCAGTTCTTC
TRBV20-1	TRBJ2-7	TRBD2	once	CSARVAGGHNEQYF	TGCAGTGCTAGAGTAGCGGGGGGTCACAATGAGCAGTACTTC
TRBV25-1	TRBJ2-1	TRBD2	-	CASALAGEGNEQFF	TGTGCCAGCGCCCTAGCGGGGGAGGGAAATGAGCAGTTCTTC
TRBV7-2	TRBJ2-7	-	-	CASSLVGRTGTEQYF	TGTGCCAGCAGCTTAGTTGGCCGCACAGGGACCGAGCAGTACTTC
TRBV27	TRBJ2-7	TRBD1	many	CASSLGRGTYEQYF	TGTGCCAGCAGTTTGGGCAGGGGGACCTACGAGCAGTACTTC
TRBV29-1	TRBJ2-5	TRBD2	-	CSALRASGKETQYF	TGCAGCGCCCTGAGGGCTAGCGGGAAAGAGACCCAGTACTTC
TRBV5-1	TRBJ2-7	-	-	CASSLGTQAYEQYF	TGCGCCAGCAGCTTGGGGACACAGGCCTACGAGCAGTACTTC
TRBV9	TRBJ2-7	TRBD1	once	CASSVDGRGQEQYF	TGTGCCAGCAGCGTAGATGGCAGGGGGCAAGAGCAGTACTTC
TRBV29-1	TRBJ2-3	TRBD2	-	CSVVGGGIPDTQYF	TGCAGCGTTGTAGGCGGGGGGATCCCAGATACGCAGTATTTT